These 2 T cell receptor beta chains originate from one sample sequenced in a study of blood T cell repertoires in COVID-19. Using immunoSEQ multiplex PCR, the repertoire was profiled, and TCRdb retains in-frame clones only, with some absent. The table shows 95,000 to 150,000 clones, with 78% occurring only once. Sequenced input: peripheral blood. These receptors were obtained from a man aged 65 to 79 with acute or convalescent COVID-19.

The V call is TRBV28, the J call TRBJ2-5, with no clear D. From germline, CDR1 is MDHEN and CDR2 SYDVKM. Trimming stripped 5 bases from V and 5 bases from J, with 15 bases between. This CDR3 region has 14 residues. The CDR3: CASSLLGALETQYF. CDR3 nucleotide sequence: TGTGCCAGCAGTCTACTGGGCGCTTTGGAGACCCAGTACTTC. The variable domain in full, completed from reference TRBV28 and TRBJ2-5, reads DVKVTQSSRYLVKRTGEKVFLECVQDMDHENMFWYRQDPGLGLRLIYFSYDVKMKEKGDIPEGYSVSREKKERFSLILESASTNQTSMYLCASSLLGALETQYFGPGTRLLVL.

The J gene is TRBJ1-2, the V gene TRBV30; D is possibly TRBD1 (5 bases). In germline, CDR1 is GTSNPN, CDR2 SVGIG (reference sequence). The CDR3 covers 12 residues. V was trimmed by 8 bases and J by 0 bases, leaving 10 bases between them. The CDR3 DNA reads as TGTGCCGGGGACGGAGCTAACTATGGCTACACCTTC. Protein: CAGDGANYGYTF.